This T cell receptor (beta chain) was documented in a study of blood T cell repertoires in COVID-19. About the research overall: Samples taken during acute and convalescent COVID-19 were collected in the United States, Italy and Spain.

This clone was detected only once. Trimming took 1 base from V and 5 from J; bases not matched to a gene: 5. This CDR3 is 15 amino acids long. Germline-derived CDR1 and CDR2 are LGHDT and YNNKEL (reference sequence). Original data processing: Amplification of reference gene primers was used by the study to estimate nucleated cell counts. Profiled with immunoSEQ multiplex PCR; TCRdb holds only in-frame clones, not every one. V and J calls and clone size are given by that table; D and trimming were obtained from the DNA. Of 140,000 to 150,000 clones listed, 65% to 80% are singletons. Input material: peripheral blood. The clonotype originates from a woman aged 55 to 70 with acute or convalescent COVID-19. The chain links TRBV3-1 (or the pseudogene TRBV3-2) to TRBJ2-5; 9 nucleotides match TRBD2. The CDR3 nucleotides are TGTGCCAGCAGCCAAGCTAGCGGGAAGGAGGAGACCCAGTACTTC. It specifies CASSQASGKEETQYF.